This entry concerns a single T cell receptor (beta chain). Its antigen remains unidentified. The input lacks base qualities; no much larger clone sits a single base away. RNA was extracted with the RNeasy kit and about 0.5 to 1 ug was reverse transcribed using random hexamers. The immunoSEQ multiplex PCR assay, which covers 54 Vbeta and 13 Jbeta segments, was used to amplify TCR beta CDR3 regions. Bias from PCR amplification was corrected by using a synthetic template baseline for primer optimization and for computational correction. Turning to the authors' computational methods: Only productive sequences were kept, with reads annotated to V, D and J genes according to IMGT and analyzed in immunoSEQ Analyzer. To calculate clonality, Shannon entropy was normalized by log2 of the number of productive unique sequences and then subtracted from one. For each patient and control, public and private clones were evaluated within the 100 most prevalent clones. Clones were defined as Susac-specific if absent from the healthy and MS cohorts, from over a thousand published viral clones and from other ImmuneACCESS disease sequences. The public reads were reanalyzed by TCRdb: fastp trimming at Q25, MiXCR alignment, in-frame beta chains only. Here each entry gathers all rows of one CDR3 protein and keeps the most common genes and DNA. None of the V and J calls come from the authors' own analysis; TCRdb made them. In this sample the table shows 150,000 to 200,000 distinct CDR3 sequences, more than 85% of which occur a single time. The ten largest clones represent roughly 0.087% of the sample.

This sample stems from a study of CD8 T cells in Susac syndrome (dated by TCRdb to the late 2010s). With respect to the entire study: Of the Susac syndrome patients who were sequenced, more than 5 had clinically active disease and roughly eight were in clinical remission. At blood withdrawal, Susac syndrome patients were either therapy-naive, taking corticosteroids (in some cases with IVIg as well), or taking IVIg alone. Whether CD8+ T cell activation and differentiation in Susac syndrome was antigen driven was tested using repertoire sequencing. Summary of the overall study and its limitations: The CD4+ T cell repertoire of patients with Susac syndrome showed no detectable clonal expansion. The number of individuals in the TCR sequencing and HLA analysis was acknowledged as relatively small.

Peripheral blood CD8+ and CD4+ T cells from healthy donors, Susac syndrome patients and multiple sclerosis patients were profiled by high-throughput TCR beta sequencing. The Susac syndrome patients fulfilled recently defined diagnostic criteria for either definite or probable disease. Bulk CD8+ and CD4+ T cells were purified by magnetic negative isolation, while CD8+ TEMRA cells were enriched using FACS. Blood was collected in EDTA tubes and processed within 24 hours, with PBMCs isolated through density gradient centrifugation. PBMCs intended for TCR sequencing were cryopreserved in liquid nitrogen and were subsequently thawed in a 37 degrees C water bath. A purity of at least 90% was achieved for sorted or isolated CD4+, CD8+ and CD8+ TEMRA cells. The origin of this receptor is a human donor with Susac syndrome. Sequenced: CD4+ T cells from PBMCs.

The CDR3 corresponds to CASSLSGMRNEQYF. The DNA sequence follows: TGTGCCAGCAGTTTAAGCGGGATGAGAAACGAGCAGTACTTC. Recombination joined TRBV28 with TRBJ2-7; 7 central nucleotides agree with TRBD2. The CDR3 spans 14 residues, from the cysteine through the phenylalanine. Just the 42-base CDR3 DNA is kept, in frame starting at base 1. Taken from the germline V gene, the CDR1 and CDR2 loops are MDHEN and SYDVKM. V is cut back by 2 bases and J by 5 bases, with 6 bases in the junction unmatched.